Shown below are 32 T cell receptor beta chains from a single sample sequenced in a study of T cell clones after liver transplantation. TCRdb keeps only in-frame clones here, not all; method: immunoSEQ multiplex PCR. This sample has more than 65,000 clones, with about 80% found just once. The sequencing used CD4+ T cells from blood, collected 12 months after liver transplant. These receptors originate from a human patient who received a liver transplant. Certain T cells may be donor cells from the graft.

The gene calls are TRBV11-1 and TRBJ1-2, with D perhaps matching TRBD1 (5 bases). CDR1 and CDR2 (germline): SGHAT, FQDESV (reference sequence). Trimming took 5 bases from V and 4 from J, leaving 11 bases between them. This CDR3 is 13 amino acids long. The CDR3 coding sequence is TGTGCCAGCAGCCGACAGTGGGGCTATGGCTACACCTTC. It translates to CASSRQWGYGYTF.

V usage is TRBV11-2 and J usage is TRBJ1-5, with TRBD1 identical over 8 bases. J was trimmed by 7 bases and V by 5 bases; bases with no gene match: 7. The CDR3 has 14 amino acids. The germline V gene encodes CDR1 SGHAT and CDR2 FQNNGV. In nucleotides, the CDR3 is TGTGCCAGCAGCCAGAGACAGGGGTCACAGCCCCAGCATTTT. Amino acid sequence: CASSQRQGSQPQHF.

This chain links TRBV6-1 with TRBJ2-1; the D gene is possibly TRBD2 (6 bases). The V end was cut by 1 base, the J end by 2 bases, with 12 bases between. Germline V gene sequence: CDR1 MNHNS, CDR2 SASEGT. CDR3 size: 16 residues. CDR3 in amino acids: CASSEEGGLPYNEQFF. The CDR3 bases are TGTGCCAGCAGTGAAGAAGGCGGACTACCCTACAATGAGCAGTTCTTC.

The rearrangement links TRBV28 to TRBJ1-3; TRBD1 might be the D (6 bases). V lost 5 bases and J lost 0, with 11 bases in between. This CDR3 comprises 15 residues. CDR1 and CDR2 from the germline V gene are MDHEN and SYDVKM. The CDR3: CASSRDRFSGNTIYF. CDR3 DNA sequence: TGTGCCAGCAGTAGAGACAGGTTCTCTGGAAACACCATATATTTT.

The chain carries TRBV19 and TRBJ2-5; D ambiguous. V was clipped by 6 bases and J by 2 bases, with 10 bases between them. The CDR3 loop spans 13 amino acids. Germline V gene sequence: CDR1 LNHDA, CDR2 SQIVND (reference sequence). CDR3 residues: CASSSVLQETQYF. As DNA, the CDR3 is TGTGCCAGTAGCTCGGTCCTACAAGAGACCCAGTACTTC.

The chain couples TRBV10-3 to TRBJ2-1; 8 bases line up with TRBD2. CDR1 and CDR2 (germline): ENHRY, SYGVKD. V was pared by 6 bases and J by 9 bases, with 7 bases of the junction left unmatched. The CDR3 runs 13 residues. CDR3 amino acids: CAISGSGGSEQFF. CDR3 nucleotide sequence: TGTGCCATCAGCGGCAGCGGGGGAAGTGAGCAGTTCTTC.

This clone has only one observation. J is TRBJ1-1 and V is TRBV5-1; the D is unclear. Germline V lookup: CDR1 SGHRS, CDR2 YFSETQ. The length of the CDR3 is 13 residues. V lost 5 bases and J lost 1, with 9 bases in between. CDR3 nucleotide sequence: TGCGCCAGCAGAGAAGGATCGAACACTGAAGCTTTCTTT. Its protein is CASREGSNTEAFF.

The J gene is TRBJ1-4, the V gene TRBV7-9; no clear D. Per the germline V gene, CDR1 is SEHNR and CDR2 is FQNEAQ (reference sequence). V shed 1 base and J shed 4 bases, with 16 bases lying between them. The CDR3 has 17 residues. Written as DNA, the CDR3 is TGTGCCAGCAGCTTAGGGGGTTGGTTCGAAGATAATGAAAAACTGTTTTTT. It encodes CASSLGGWFEDNEKLFF.

The rearrangement joins TRBV6-1 to TRBJ1-2, with 9 positions matching TRBD1. Trimming cost V 2 bases and J 4 bases; bases outside gene matches: 8. The length of the CDR3 is 16 residues. Germline V gene sequence: CDR1 MNHNS, CDR2 SASEGT. The CDR3 DNA sequence: TGTGCCAGCAGTGAATCTCCGGGACAGGGAATCTATGGCTACACCTTC. Translating gives CASSESPGQGIYGYTF.

CDR3 residues: CARSIGTAGGNTEAFF. CDR3 DNA: TGTGCCAGGAGTATTGGGACAGCCGGCGGGAACACTGAAGCTTTCTTT. This chain connects TRBV2 to TRBJ1-1, with 7 nucleotides matching TRBD1. The CDR3 has 16 residues. V shed 9 bases and J 1 base; nucleotides not matched to a gene: 14. Germline values: CDR1 SNHLY, CDR2 FYNNEI.

This chain uses TRBV6-5 with TRBJ1-2, with 7 bases fitting TRBD1. The V and J ends lost 5 bases and 7 bases, in that order; junction bases with no gene match: 10. Germline V gives CDR1 MNHEY, CDR2 SVGAGI. The CDR3 sequence is 14 residues long. Here the CDR3 reads CASSGSGGGGGYTF. CDR3 DNA: TGTGCCAGCAGTGGCTCAGGGGGTGGTGGTGGCTACACCTTC.

V usage is TRBV5-4 and J usage is TRBJ2-7, with D tentatively TRBD1 or TRBD2 (5 bases each). Germline V lookup: CDR1 SGHNT, CDR2 YYREEE (reference sequence). The length of the CDR3 is 15 residues. Trimming removed 4 bases from V and 2 bases from J, with 16 bases in between. As DNA, the CDR3 is TGTGCCAGCAGCCCGGGGAGACAGACAGCCTACGAGCAGTACTTC. Its protein is CASSPGRQTAYEQYF.

The chain uses TRBV7-6 and TRBJ2-7; no reliable D call. The CDR3 spans 16 residues. The germline V gene has CDR1 SGHVS and CDR2 FNYEAQ. Deletions cut 1 base from V and 2 bases from J, with 15 bases between. The CDR3 region is CASSLGASDKAYEQYF. The CDR3, as DNA: TGTGCCAGCAGCTTAGGTGCGTCTGATAAGGCCTACGAGCAGTACTTC.

The chain joins TRBV5-6 to TRBJ2-1, with 9 bases lining up with TRBD1. The CDR3 length is 17 residues. V lost 3 bases and J lost 3; bases outside the gene matches: 10. The germline gives CDR1 SGHDT, CDR2 YYEEEE. Here the CDR3 reads CASSSVGTGGFYNEQFF. In DNA, the CDR3 is TGTGCCAGCAGCTCGGTCGGAACAGGGGGCTTCTACAATGAGCAGTTCTTC.

The V and J genes are TRBV27 and TRBJ2-1; D possibly corresponds to TRBD1 (5 bases). The CDR3 spans 14 residues. Trimming shortened V by 6 bases and J by 4 bases, and 13 bases separated the two germline ends. Germline values: CDR1 MNHEY, CDR2 SMNVEV (reference sequence). Here the CDR3 DNA reads TGTGCCAGCAGGCCCGGACAATTTTACAATGAGCAGTTCTTC. As protein: CASRPGQFYNEQFF.

This clone was seen at least ten times. V gene TRBV7-8 combines with J gene TRBJ2-2; D remains ambiguous. Trimming removed 1 base from V and 3 bases from J, with 3 bases in between. This CDR3 is built from 13 residues. From germline, CDR1 is SGHVS and CDR2 FQNEAQ. The CDR3 here is CASSLGYTGELFF. The CDR3 DNA reads TGTGCCAGCAGCTTAGGGTACACCGGGGAGCTGTTTTTT.

The rearrangement links TRBV5-1 to TRBJ1-1, with D hard to call. The V and J ends lost 4 bases and 1 base respectively, with 14 bases between them. The germline CDR1 and CDR2 sequences are SGHRS and YFSETQ. This CDR3 spans 15 amino acids. In DNA, the CDR3 is TGCGCCAGCAGCATCCAAGAATATGGGAACACTGAAGCTTTCTTT. Its protein is CASSIQEYGNTEAFF.

This clone was recorded a few times. This chain joins TRBV19 and TRBJ2-2, with D perhaps TRBD1 (5 bases). The CDR3 covers 14 residues. V was trimmed by 6 bases and J by 0 bases, leaving 8 bases between them. The germline CDR1 and CDR2 sequences are LNHDA and SQIVND (reference sequence). The CDR3 here is CASRSRANTGELFF. For the CDR3, the DNA is TGTGCCAGTAGGTCCAGGGCGAACACCGGGGAGCTGTTTTTT. The whole variable domain, filled in from reference TRBV19 and TRBJ2-2, reads DGGITQSPKYLFRKEGQNVTLSCEQNLNHDAMYWYRQDPGQGLRLIYYSQIVNDFQKGDIAEGYSVSREKKESFPLTVTSAQKNPTAFYLCASRSRANTGELFFGEGSRLTVL.

This CDR3 is CAWSVRALSGNTIYF. CDR3 DNA sequence: TGTGCCTGGAGTGTACGAGCGCTCTCTGGAAACACCATATATTTT. The V and J genes are TRBV30 and TRBJ1-3; no clear D. V was shortened by 0 bases and J by 0 bases, with 9 bases between the two germline ends. The CDR3 is 15 residues long. Germline V gene data show CDR1 as GTSNPN and CDR2 as SVGIG (reference sequence).

V is TRBV6-4 and J is TRBJ2-2; the match to TRBD2 covers 11 bases. CDR3 length equals 14 residues. The germline gives CDR1 MRHNA, CDR2 SNTAGT. V shed 6 bases, J shed 3 bases, and the junction held 0 bases outside the gene matches. CDR3 in amino acids: CASRLAGDTGELFF. The DNA of the CDR3 is TGTGCCAGCAGACTAGCGGGAGACACCGGGGAGCTGTTTTTT.

In this sample, this clone turned up once. V is TRBV5-4 and J is TRBJ2-5; 8 bases are shared with TRBD2. Germline assignment: CDR1 SGHNT and CDR2 YYREEE (reference sequence). The CDR3 length is 14 residues. With V trimmed by 0 bases and J by 5 bases, 3 bases remained unmatched. Here the CDR3 DNA reads TGTGCCAGCAGCTTGGCGTTAGCGGGGGAGACCCAGTACTTC. As protein: CASSLALAGETQYF. Full variable domain (rest looked up from reference TRBV5-4 and TRBJ2-5): ETGVTQSPTHLIKTRGQQVTLRCSSQSGHNTVSWYQQALGQGPQFIFQYYREEENGRGNFPPRFSGLQFPNYSSELNVNALELDDSALYLCASSLALAGETQYFGPGTRLLVL.

The chain combines TRBV14 with TRBJ1-2; TRBD1 matches at 7 bases. The junction had 12 bases not matched to a gene; V was cut back by 4 bases and J by 4 bases. CDR1 is SGHDN and CDR2 is FVKESK in the germline V gene. The CDR3 contains 16 residues. For the CDR3, the DNA is TGTGCCAGCAGCCGCCAAGGACAGGAAAAAACCTATGGCTACACCTTC. The encoded protein is CASSRQGQEKTYGYTF.

This chain uses TRBV6-5 with TRBJ2-5; no firm D call. The CDR3 is 12 amino acids. CDR1 and CDR2 from the germline V gene are MNHEY and SVGAGI. V was clipped by 6 bases and J by 5 bases, with 10 bases between them. Here the CDR3 DNA reads TGTGCCAGCAGCTTTGGACGGGAGACCCAGTACTTC. It translates to CASSFGRETQYF.

The genes are TRBV2 and TRBJ2-7; D perhaps matches TRBD1 (5 bases). Germline V CDR1 and CDR2: SNHLY, FYNNEI. The CDR3 has 11 residues. The V end lost 8 bases, the J end lost 3 bases, and 8 bases lay between the germline ends. CDR3 in DNA: TGTGCCAGCCGCAGGGTCTACGAGCAGTACTTC. Encoded protein: CASRRVYEQYF.

The chain employs TRBV5-1 and TRBJ2-3, with D unresolved. CDR1 and CDR2 (germline): SGHRS, YFSETQ. The CDR3 sequence is 14 residues long. V was clipped by 1 base and J by 2 bases, with 8 bases between them. CDR3: CASSLLGYTDTQYF. The CDR3 nucleotides are TGCGCCAGCAGCTTGTTAGGGTACACAGATACGCAGTATTTT.

This chain joins TRBV5-1 and TRBJ2-5, with D unclear. Germline-derived CDR1 and CDR2 are SGHRS and YFSETQ. The CDR3 length is 12 residues. V lost 5 bases and J 0 bases, leaving 5 bases between the germline ends. The CDR3 loop reads CASRSNQETQYF. The CDR3 DNA reads as TGCGCCAGCAGATCTAACCAAGAGACCCAGTACTTC. Based on the CDR3 plus reference TRBV5-1 and TRBJ2-5, the full variable domain is KAGVTQTPRYLIKTRGQQVTLSCSPISGHRSVSWYQQTPGQGLQFLFEYFSETQRNKGNFPGRFSGRQFSNSRSEMNVSTLELGDSALYLCASRSNQETQYFGPGTRLLVL.

The chain joins TRBV4-1 to TRBJ2-3; 13 bases align to TRBD2. The length of the CDR3 is 17 residues. The ends lost 2 bases at V and 2 bases at J; junction bases unmatched: 4. The V gene's germline CDR1 is MGHRA and CDR2 YSYEKL. Here the CDR3 DNA reads TGCGCCAGCAGCCAAACGACTAGCGGGAGGACCACAGATACGCAGTATTTT. Amino acid sequence: CASSQTTSGRTTDTQYF.

The J gene is TRBJ1-1, the V gene TRBV11-3; a weak D match, TRBD1 (6 bases). Per the germline V gene, CDR1 is SGHNT and CDR2 is YENEEA. The CDR3 consists of 14 residues. V was clipped by 4 bases and J by 4 bases, with 13 bases between them. As DNA, the CDR3 is TGTGCCAGCAGCTCCTCAGGGGCCACCACTGAAGCTTTCTTT. It is translated as CASSSSGATTEAFF.

The chain couples TRBV2 to TRBJ1-1; D possibly corresponds to TRBD1 (6 bases). CDR3 length equals 13 residues. The ends were cut back, 3 bases at V and 5 bases at J, with 10 bases in the middle. CDR1 is SNHLY, CDR2 FYNNEI, per germline. CDR3 protein: CASSEGAGTEAFF. In DNA form, the CDR3 reads TGTGCCAGCAGTGAGGGGGCAGGTACTGAAGCTTTCTTT.

The V gene is TRBV12-5, the J gene TRBJ1-2; TRBD1 might be the D (6 bases). The V end was cut by 1 base, the J end by 13 bases, with 13 bases between. Germline V gives CDR1 LGHNT, CDR2 FRNRAP. This CDR3 contains 12 residues. The CDR3 DNA sequence: TGTGCTAGTGGTTTGGAACAGGGACTGGTCACCTTC. Translated, it gives CASGLEQGLVTF. Full variable domain (missing parts from reference TRBV12-5 and TRBJ1-2): DARVTQTPRHKVTEMGQEVTMRCQPILGHNTVFWYRQTMMQGLELLAYFRNRAPLDDSGMPKDRFSAEMPDATLATLKIQPSEPRDSAVYFCASGLEQGLVTFGSGTRLTVV.

The chain has TRBV7-2 and TRBJ2-1, with 7 bases that match TRBD1. J lost 10 bases, V lost 6 bases, and 12 bases had no gene match. This CDR3 has 14 residues. The germline gives CDR1 SGHTA, CDR2 FQGNSA. The CDR3 spells CASSPGQTKSEQFF. The CDR3 DNA sequence: TGTGCCAGCAGTCCGGGACAGACTAAGAGCGAGCAGTTCTTC.

The rearrangement uses TRBV2 and TRBJ2-5; D is ambiguous. Looked up from germline, CDR1 is SNHLY and CDR2 is FYNNEI. Trimming removed 7 bases at V and 5 bases at J, with 8 bases between. The length of the CDR3 is 11 residues. The CDR3 bases are TGTGCCAGCAACCTCGGGGAGACCCAGTACTTC. It is translated as CASNLGETQYF.